What follows is one TCR beta chain and its context. Its matching antigen is unknown. V shed 3 bases and J 1 base; nucleotides not matched to a gene: 9. Per germline, CDR1 SGHDT and CDR2 YYEEEE. CDR3 length: 17 amino acids. These data come from a study of cytomegalovirus exposure and HLA in healthy donors. For the study at large: Findings of an earlier analysis included some 120 million unique TCR beta sequences from 170 million or so T cells. General study results and limits: Sequencing artifact likely explains a cluster of highly shared sequence variants. Per a prior analysis, the majority of TCR beta V segments were productive roughly 87% or roughly 30% of the time. The study designated fewer than 200 TCR beta chains cytomegalovirus-associated.

Primers: 60 Vbeta forward and 13 Jbeta reverse. Here immunoSEQ multiplex PCR was the method, and the copy in TCRdb shows in-frame clones only, minus some. The table lists 100,000 to 150,000 clones, 87% of them singletons. The chain links TRBV5-6 to TRBJ2-5; 10 bases line up with TRBD2. The sample consisted of PBMCs. This receptor was identified in a woman under 40 in good health and CMV-seronegative. CDR3 in amino acids: CASSSIKLAGTQETQYF. As DNA, the CDR3 is TGTGCCAGCAGCTCTATAAAACTAGCGGGGACCCAAGAGACCCAGTACTTC.